The present TCR beta chain was sequenced within a study of TIL therapy for anti-PD-1-resistant metastatic lung cancer. The libraries were made with immunoSEQ v3. Here immunoSEQ multiplex PCR was the method, and the copy in TCRdb shows in-frame clones only, minus some. Here the sample spans tens of thousands of clones, around 80% being singletons. Study outcomes and limitations: The baseline peripheral repertoire was partially replaced by infused TIL clonotypes that later decayed.

The time point: pre-treatment sample, taken before nivolumab and TIL therapy. The CDR3 spans 15 residues. V gave up 0 bases and J gave up 8 bases; unmatched junction bases: 6. The V gene's germline CDR1 is SGHTA and CDR2 FQGNSA. Details on this clone: Its antigen is currently unknown.

This TCR was recovered from a woman aged 25 to 80 with non-small cell lung cancer. The sample was blood, taken at baseline. This sequence joins TRBV7-2 and TRBJ1-4; TRBD1 matches at 7 bases. The CDR3 is CASSLAAGGGEKLFF. The CDR3 nucleotides read TGTGCCAGCAGCTTAGCGGCAGGGGGAGGGGAAAAACTGTTTTTT.